This T cell receptor beta chain originates from a study of Graves' ophthalmopathy and Graves' hyperthyroidism. Germline V gives CDR1 SGHRS, CDR2 YFSETQ. V lost 3 bases to trimming and J lost 4 bases; unmatched junction nucleotides: 9. The CDR3 has 15 residues. Ophthalmopathy in the donors was of moderate-to-severe activity, with CAS ≥3, NOSPECS ≥4 and duration under 3 months. The evidence that diagnosis relied on was clinical symptoms, serum thyroxine, TRAb, thyroid ultrasound and orbital computed tomography. Whole-study findings and limits: This model predicted ophthalmopathy progression (sensitivity 70% to 71%, specificity about 72%). Blood also harbored most expanded thyroid clonotypes above 0.001 frequency.

In this sample, this clonotype turned up a few times. As yet, its antigen is unknown. CDR3 regions of TCR beta were amplified from RNA transcripts. HTBI primers were employed in first-round RT-PCR, then a second-round multiplex PCR followed. One entry per CDR3 protein results from TCRdb running MiXCR on the multiplex PCR reads. The sample has hundreds of thousands of distinct CDR3 sequences, more than 40% seen once. The clonotype comes from an adult man with Graves' ophthalmopathy. This chain joins TRBV5-1 and TRBJ1-2; 7 bases fit TRBD1. Sequences were obtained from peripheral blood. The CDR3 region is CASSSTHPGGYGYTF. The CDR3 nucleotides are TGCGCCAGCAGCTCAACCCACCCAGGGGGCTATGGCTACACCTTC.